The 29 T cell receptor beta chains listed next were all sequenced from one sample in a study of vaccination and CD4 T cells after COVID-19. Scientists ran DNA taken from cultured CD4+ T cells through the Oncomine TCR Beta short-read assay for sequencing. TCRdb called the PCR reads again in MiXCR, with one record for every CDR3 protein. Of about 19,000 distinct CDR3 sequences listed, over 55% are singletons. Treatment given: approximately 10-day PBMC culture with coronavirus spike peptide pools or control peptides (ViraFEST assay). These TCRs are of unknown antigen specificity. The sequencing here drew on CD4+ T cells from blood, cultured in vitro, taken after SARS-CoV-2 vaccination. These receptors were taken from a human donor who had recovered from COVID-19.

The rearrangement joins TRBV27 to TRBJ2-2; D not certain. This CDR3 contains 14 residues. The germline V and J ends were trimmed by 2 bases and 7 bases, with 11 bases remaining between them. The germline V gene has CDR1 MNHEY and CDR2 SMNVEV (reference sequence). The CDR3 is CASSLVGWGGELFF. The CDR3 DNA reads TGTGCCAGCAGTTTAGTCGGCTGGGGCGGGGAGCTGTTTTTT.

This clonotype was detected only a few times. The chain joins TRBV27 to TRBJ1-1; 10 nucleotides match TRBD1. From germline, CDR1 is MNHEY and CDR2 SMNVEV (reference sequence). The V segment lost 5 bases and the J segment 5 bases; nucleotides outside the gene matches: 5. This CDR3 has 14 amino acids. CDR3 nucleotide sequence: TGTGCCAGCAGTCCCCGGACAGGGGGTACTGAAGCTTTCTTT. Its protein is CASSPRTGGTEAFF.

CDR3 in DNA: TGTGCCAGCAGCCCATTGACAGGGGGGACTGAAGCTTTCTTT. This codes for CASSPLTGGTEAFF. The chain employs TRBV11-3 and TRBJ1-1, with 9 bases fitting TRBD1. The CDR3 consists of 14 residues. Per germline, CDR1 SGHNT and CDR2 YENEEA. With V trimmed by 5 bases and J by 5 bases, 6 bases remained unmatched.

This clonotype turned up a few times. This chain connects TRBV7-2 to TRBJ2-5; 7 bases map to TRBD1. Germline CDR1 and CDR2: SGHTA and FQGNSA. J gave up 3 bases and V 3 bases, and 1 base lay outside the gene matches. The CDR3 has 13 amino acids. The CDR3 loop is CASSFDREETQYF. CDR3 sequence (DNA): TGTGCCAGCAGCTTCGACAGGGAAGAGACCCAGTACTTC.

The chain links TRBV27 to TRBJ1-1; TRBD1 matches 8 bases. The ends lost 5 bases at V and 2 bases at J; junction bases unmatched: 4. Germline V CDR1 and CDR2: MNHEY, SMNVEV (reference sequence). The CDR3 consists of 14 residues. CDR3: CASSRTGYNTEAFF. In nucleotides, the CDR3 is TGTGCCAGCAGTCGGACAGGGTATAACACTGAAGCTTTCTTT.

V usage is TRBV15 and J usage is TRBJ1-5; no clear D gene. Germline CDR1 LNHNV, CDR2 YYDKDF (reference sequence). The CDR3 has 12 amino acids. V lost 9 bases, J lost 10 bases, and 16 bases lay in between. CDR3 DNA: TGTGCCACAGAAGAGCCGGGCGGCCCCCAGCATTTT. This translates into CATEEPGGPQHF.

The chain links TRBV20-1 to TRBJ2-3; 8 nucleotides agree with TRBD1. J was trimmed by 6 bases and V by 6 bases; bases with no gene match: 14. The CDR3 extends over 15 amino acids. Germline lookup yields CDR1 DFQATT and CDR2 SNEGSKA (reference sequence). CDR3 DNA sequence: TGCAGTGCGACCTCAATAGGACAGGGAGCCGATACGCAGTATTTT. This translates into CSATSIGQGADTQYF.

The chain couples TRBV6-1 to TRBJ1-1; the D is unclear. Trimming removed 5 bases from V and 3 bases from J, with 10 bases in between. CDR1 MNHNS and CDR2 SASEGT come from the germline V gene. This CDR3 comprises 13 residues. Here the CDR3 reads CASSSTRDTEAFF. The CDR3 DNA follows: TGTGCCAGCAGTAGTACGAGGGACACTGAAGCTTTCTTT.

This clonotype was seen a handful of times. The V gene is TRBV5-1, the J gene TRBJ1-2; possible D gene TRBD1, 6 bases. V lost 3 bases and J 0 bases, leaving 18 bases between the germline ends. The CDR3 has 17 amino acids. The V gene's germline CDR1 is SGHRS and CDR2 YFSETQ. The CDR3 coding sequence is TGCGCCAGCAGCTCTGGCCTGACAGGACCATCTAACTATGGCTACACCTTC. This translates into CASSSGLTGPSNYGYTF.

CDR3 DNA sequence: TGTGCCAGCAGTCCTCAGGTTGGGCAGCAGTTCTTC. Amino acids: CASSPQVGQQFF. The rearrangement uses TRBV7-9 and TRBJ2-1; D is undetermined. Trimming removed 6 bases at V and 11 bases at J, with 14 bases between. The germline gives CDR1 SEHNR, CDR2 FQNEAQ (reference sequence). CDR3 size: 12 residues.

In DNA, the CDR3 is TGTGCCTGGAGCCGGGAACCATCCTACGAGCAGTACTTC. Translating gives CAWSREPSYEQYF. The gene calls are TRBV30 and TRBJ2-7; possible D gene TRBD2, 5 bases. Germline-derived CDR1 and CDR2 are GTSNPN and SVGIG (reference sequence). There are 13 residues in the CDR3. Trimming removed 3 bases at V and 1 base at J, with 10 bases between.

The J gene is TRBJ2-3, the V gene TRBV12-3 or TRBV12-4; D not certain. CDR3 length: 14 residues. V was clipped by 1 base and J by 1 base, with 6 bases between them. The CDR3 is CASSLGQGTDTQYF. The CDR3 nucleotides read TGTGCCAGCAGTTTAGGGCAGGGCACAGATACGCAGTATTTT.

The chain couples TRBV20-1 to TRBJ1-4; the D gene is possibly TRBD1 (5 bases). The length of the CDR3 is 14 residues. V lost 6 bases and J 6 bases, leaving 17 bases between the germline ends. Germline CDR1 DFQATT, CDR2 SNEGSKA (reference sequence). The CDR3 reads CSARLSGMDEKLFF. CDR3 coding DNA: TGCAGTGCGAGGCTGTCAGGGATGGATGAAAAACTGTTTTTT.

The V call is TRBV19, the J call TRBJ1-1, with unresolved D. The CDR3 loop spans 14 amino acids. Trimming removed 7 bases at V and 0 bases at J, with 12 bases between. CDR1 and CDR2 (germline): LNHDA, SQIVND (reference sequence). The CDR3 DNA sequence: TGTGCCAGTAAGGAAAGTAGGGTGAACACTGAAGCTTTCTTT. This codes for CASKESRVNTEAFF. The whole variable domain, remainder taken from reference TRBV19 and TRBJ1-1, is DGGITQSPKYLFRKEGQNVTLSCEQNLNHDAMYWYRQDPGQGLRLIYYSQIVNDFQKGDIAEGYSVSREKKESFPLTVTSAQKNPTAFYLCASKESRVNTEAFFGQGTRLTVV.

The chain carries TRBV6-2 or TRBV6-3 and TRBJ1-2, with D uncertain. V was trimmed by 5 bases and J by 8 bases, leaving 18 bases between them. This CDR3 contains 14 residues. The V gene's germline CDR1 is MNHEY and CDR2 SVGEGT. In DNA, the CDR3 is TGTGCCAGCAGTAACGCCGGGAGGATGGGAGGCTACACCTTC. Amino acid sequence: CASSNAGRMGGYTF.

This clonotype appeared once. The rearrangement uses TRBV20-1 and TRBJ2-7; D is unresolved. Germline CDR1 DFQATT, CDR2 SNEGSKA (reference sequence). The V gene lost 3 bases and the J gene lost 5 bases, with 8 bases spanning the gap. The CDR3 spans 11 residues. For the CDR3, the DNA is TGCAGTGCTAGTCAGTCCAACGAGCAGTACTTC. It codes for CSASQSNEQYF.

The V call is TRBV6-5, the J call TRBJ2-7; either TRBD1 or TRBD2 may fit D (5 bases each). Trimming took off 0 bases at V and 0 bases at J, with 9 bases between the two ends. This CDR3 has 15 amino acids. Germline V gene lookup returns CDR1 MNHEY and CDR2 SVGAGI. CDR3 DNA: TGTGCCAGCAGTTACTCGGGGGAATACTCCTACGAGCAGTACTTC. Protein sequence: CASSYSGEYSYEQYF.

V gene TRBV27 combines with J gene TRBJ2-7, with D possibly being TRBD2 (7 bases). The germline V gene has CDR1 MNHEY and CDR2 SMNVEV (reference sequence). The CDR3 is 14 amino acids. Between the trimmed V and J ends, which lost 7 bases and 3 bases, there was a span of 16 bases. The CDR3 loop is CASNPSGGRYEQYF. CDR3 DNA sequence: TGTGCCAGCAACCCGTCCGGGGGGCGCTACGAGCAGTACTTC.

The J gene is TRBJ2-2, the V gene TRBV6-1; possibly TRBD2 for D (5 bases). V was shortened by 9 bases and J by 4 bases, with 9 bases between the two germline ends. The CDR3 loop spans 12 amino acids. Germline CDR1 MNHNS, CDR2 SASEGT. Here the CDR3 reads CASGLGTGELFF. The CDR3 DNA sequence: TGTGCCAGTGGACTGGGCACCGGGGAGCTGTTTTTT.

This chain links TRBV7-6 with TRBJ1-3; D is uncertain. Germline V CDR1 and CDR2: SGHVS, FNYEAQ. The CDR3 is made up of 13 amino acids. V lost 4 bases to trimming and J lost 1 base, with 5 bases between them. The CDR3 here is CASSSTSGNTIYF. The CDR3 DNA reads TGTGCCAGCAGCTCAACGTCTGGAAACACCATATATTTT.

This chain links TRBV27 with TRBJ1-2; maybe TRBD1 (6 bases). CDR3 length: 15 amino acids. CDR1 MNHEY and CDR2 SMNVEV come from the germline V gene (reference sequence). V was trimmed by 4 bases and J by 8 bases, leaving 20 bases between them. CDR3 coding DNA: TGTGCCAGCAGTTCACCCTTGACAGGACGGAGGGGCTACACCTTC. Translation gives CASSSPLTGRRGYTF.

J is TRBJ1-6 and V is TRBV11-3; TRBD1 aligns across 8 bases. J was trimmed by 9 bases and V by 1 base; bases with no gene match: 5. The CDR3 spans 15 residues. CDR1 and CDR2 from the germline V gene are SGHNT and YENEEA. The CDR3 reads CASSLGQTGVSPLHF. In DNA, the CDR3 is TGTGCCAGCAGCTTAGGCCAGACAGGGGTTTCACCCCTCCACTTT.

The V call is TRBV11-1, the J call TRBJ2-2; D is unresolved. This CDR3 region has 16 residues. CDR1 is SGHAT and CDR2 is FQDESV in the germline V gene (reference sequence). Trimming took 2 bases from V and 2 from J, leaving 12 bases between them. CDR3 sequence: CASSLRPGRNTGELFF. CDR3 nucleotide sequence: TGTGCCAGCAGCTTACGTCCCGGGCGCAACACCGGGGAGCTGTTTTTT.

The rearrangement joins TRBV28 to TRBJ1-1; D is uncertain. Deletions cut 10 bases from V and 4 bases from J, with 25 bases between. CDR1 and CDR2 (germline): MDHEN, SYDVKM. The CDR3 length is 16 residues. The DNA for the CDR3 is TGTGCCACTATGGCCCTCCCTAGGGAGCGAAGCACTGAAGCTTTCTTT. This translates into CATMALPRERSTEAFF.

The rearrangement uses TRBV20-1 and TRBJ1-4; 9 bases map to TRBD1. The CDR3 extends over 14 amino acids. The V gene's germline CDR1 is DFQATT and CDR2 SNEGSKA (reference sequence). V lost 4 bases to trimming and J lost 6 bases; unmatched junction nucleotides: 6. The CDR3 is CSAILRTGDEKLFF. The CDR3 DNA reads TGCAGTGCTATACTCCGGACAGGGGATGAAAAACTGTTTTTT.

This clonotype was seen a handful of times. V is TRBV2 and J is TRBJ2-3, with D possibly being TRBD1 or TRBD2 (5 bases each). The CDR3 length is 17 residues. Germline assignment: CDR1 SNHLY and CDR2 FYNNEI. V gave up 4 bases and J gave up 1 base, with 18 bases separating them. The CDR3 nucleotides are TGTGCCAGCAGTGCCCACGGGGACCTTGAGGGCACAGATACGCAGTATTTT. It yields the protein CASSAHGDLEGTDTQYF.

The V and J genes are TRBV5-4 and TRBJ2-6, with D perhaps TRBD1 or TRBD2 (6 bases each). CDR1 and CDR2 (germline): SGHNT, YYREEE (reference sequence). This CDR3 has 15 amino acids. V lost 2 bases to trimming and J lost 4 bases, with 10 bases between them. The CDR3, as DNA: TGTGCCAGCAGCTTTTGGGGGGCCGGGGCCAACGTCCTGACTTTC. Amino acid sequence: CASSFWGAGANVLTF.

The chain links TRBV11-3 to TRBJ2-3; 9 bases are a match to TRBD2. The CDR3 spans 14 residues. After removal of 5 bases from V and 9 bases from J, the junction contained 9 bases not matched to a gene. Germline V gene lookup returns CDR1 SGHNT and CDR2 YENEEA. CDR3 nucleotide sequence: TGTGCCAGCAGCCCGCTAGCGGGGCCGGGGACGCAGTATTTT. Translation: CASSPLAGPGTQYF.

This chain connects TRBV7-2 to TRBJ2-1; TRBD2 matches 11 bases. Trimming removed 5 bases from V and 4 bases from J; junction bases left unmatched: 4. Germline assignment: CDR1 SGHTA and CDR2 FQGNSA. The CDR3 runs to 15 residues. The CDR3, as DNA: TGTGCCAGCAGCCTGGGGACTAGCGGTTACAATGAGCAGTTCTTC. Protein product: CASSLGTSGYNEQFF.